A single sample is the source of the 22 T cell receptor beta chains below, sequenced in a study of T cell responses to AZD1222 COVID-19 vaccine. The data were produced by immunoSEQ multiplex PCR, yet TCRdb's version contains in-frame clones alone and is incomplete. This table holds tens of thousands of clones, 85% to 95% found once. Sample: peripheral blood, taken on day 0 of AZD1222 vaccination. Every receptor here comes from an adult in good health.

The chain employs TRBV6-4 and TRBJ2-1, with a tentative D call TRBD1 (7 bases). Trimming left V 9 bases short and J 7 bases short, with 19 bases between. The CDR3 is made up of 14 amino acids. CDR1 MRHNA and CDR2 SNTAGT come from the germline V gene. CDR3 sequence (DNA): TGTGCCAGTGGTCGGGTGCCAGGGGGGAATGAGCAGTTCTTC. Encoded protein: CASGRVPGGNEQFF.

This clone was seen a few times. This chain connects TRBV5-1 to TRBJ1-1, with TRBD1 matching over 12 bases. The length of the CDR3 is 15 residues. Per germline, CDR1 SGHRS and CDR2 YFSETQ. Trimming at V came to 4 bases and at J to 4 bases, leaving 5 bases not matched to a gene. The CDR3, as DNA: TGCGCCAGCAGCCACGCGGGACAGGGGGCCACTGAAGCTTTCTTT. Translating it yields CASSHAGQGATEAFF.

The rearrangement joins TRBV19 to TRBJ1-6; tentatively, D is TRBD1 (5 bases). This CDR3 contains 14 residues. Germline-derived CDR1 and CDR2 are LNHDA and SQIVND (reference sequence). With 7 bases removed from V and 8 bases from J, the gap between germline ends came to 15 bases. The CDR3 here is CASKWRQGYSPLHF. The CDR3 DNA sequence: TGTGCCAGTAAGTGGAGGCAGGGCTATTCACCCCTCCACTTT.

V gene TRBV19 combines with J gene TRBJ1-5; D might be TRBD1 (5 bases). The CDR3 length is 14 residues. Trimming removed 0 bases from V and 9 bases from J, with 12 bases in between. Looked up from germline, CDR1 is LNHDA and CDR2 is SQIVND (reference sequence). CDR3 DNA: TGTGCCAGTAGTATAGATCTTGACAGTTCGCCCCAGCATTTT. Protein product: CASSIDLDSSPQHF.

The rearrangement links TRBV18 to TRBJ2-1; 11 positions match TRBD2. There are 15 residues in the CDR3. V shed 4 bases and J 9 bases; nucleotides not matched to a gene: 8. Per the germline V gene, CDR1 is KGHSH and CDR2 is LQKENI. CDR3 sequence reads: CASSRYSGGAFEQFF. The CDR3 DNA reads TGTGCCAGCTCACGATATAGCGGGGGGGCCTTTGAGCAGTTCTTC.

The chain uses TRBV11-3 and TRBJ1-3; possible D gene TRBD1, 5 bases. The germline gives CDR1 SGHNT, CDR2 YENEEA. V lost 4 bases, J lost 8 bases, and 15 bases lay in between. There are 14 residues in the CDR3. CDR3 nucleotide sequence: TGTGCCAGCAGCTCCCGGGACCTTGGGGACACCATATATTTT. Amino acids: CASSSRDLGDTIYF.

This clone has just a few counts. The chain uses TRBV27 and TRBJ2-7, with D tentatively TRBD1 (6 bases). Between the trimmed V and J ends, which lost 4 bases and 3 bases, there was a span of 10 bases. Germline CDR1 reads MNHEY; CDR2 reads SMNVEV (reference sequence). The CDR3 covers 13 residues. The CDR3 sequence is CASSWRQDYEQYF. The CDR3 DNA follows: TGTGCCAGCAGTTGGCGACAGGACTACGAGCAGTACTTC.

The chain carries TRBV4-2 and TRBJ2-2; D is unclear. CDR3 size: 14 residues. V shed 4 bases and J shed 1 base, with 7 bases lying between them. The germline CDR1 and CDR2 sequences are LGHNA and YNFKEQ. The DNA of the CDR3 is TGTGCCAGCAGCCTTTCGAGGAACACCGGGGAGCTGTTTTTT. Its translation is CASSLSRNTGELFF.

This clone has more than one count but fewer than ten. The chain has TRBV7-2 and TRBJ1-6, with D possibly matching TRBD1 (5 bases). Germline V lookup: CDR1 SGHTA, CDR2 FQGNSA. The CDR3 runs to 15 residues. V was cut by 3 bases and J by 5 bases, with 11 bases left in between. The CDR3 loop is CASSLTGLHNSPLHF. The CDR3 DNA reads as TGTGCCAGCAGCTTGACGGGACTGCATAATTCACCCCTCCACTTT.

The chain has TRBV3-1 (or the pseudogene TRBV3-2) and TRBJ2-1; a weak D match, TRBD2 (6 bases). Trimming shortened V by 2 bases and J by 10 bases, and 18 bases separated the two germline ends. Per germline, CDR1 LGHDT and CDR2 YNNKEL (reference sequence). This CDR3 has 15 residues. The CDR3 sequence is CASSQQQGRNREQFF. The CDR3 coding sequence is TGTGCCAGCAGCCAACAACAAGGGAGGAATCGGGAGCAGTTCTTC.

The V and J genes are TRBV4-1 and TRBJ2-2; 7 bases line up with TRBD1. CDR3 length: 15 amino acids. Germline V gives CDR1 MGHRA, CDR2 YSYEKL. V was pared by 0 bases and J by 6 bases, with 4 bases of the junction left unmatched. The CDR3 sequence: CASSQEDRDAGELFF. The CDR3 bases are TGCGCCAGCAGCCAAGAAGACAGGGACGCCGGGGAGCTGTTTTTT.

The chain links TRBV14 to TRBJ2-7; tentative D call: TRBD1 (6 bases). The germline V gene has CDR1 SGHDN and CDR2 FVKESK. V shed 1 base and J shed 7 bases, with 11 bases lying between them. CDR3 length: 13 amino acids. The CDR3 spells CASSQAQGREQYF. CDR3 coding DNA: TGTGCCAGCAGCCAAGCACAGGGTAGGGAGCAGTACTTC.

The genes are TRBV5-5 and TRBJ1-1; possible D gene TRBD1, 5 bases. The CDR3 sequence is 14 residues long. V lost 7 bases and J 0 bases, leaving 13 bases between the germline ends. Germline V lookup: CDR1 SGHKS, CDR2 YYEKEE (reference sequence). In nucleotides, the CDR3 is TGTGCCAGCCACCGGGACCTTATGAACACTGAAGCTTTCTTT. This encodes CASHRDLMNTEAFF.

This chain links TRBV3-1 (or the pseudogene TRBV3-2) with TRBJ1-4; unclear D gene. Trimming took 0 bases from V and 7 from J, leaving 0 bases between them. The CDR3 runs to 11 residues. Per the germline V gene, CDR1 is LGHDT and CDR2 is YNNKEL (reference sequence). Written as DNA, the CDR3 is TGTGCCAGCAGCCAAGATGAAAAACTGTTTTTT. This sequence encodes CASSQDEKLFF.

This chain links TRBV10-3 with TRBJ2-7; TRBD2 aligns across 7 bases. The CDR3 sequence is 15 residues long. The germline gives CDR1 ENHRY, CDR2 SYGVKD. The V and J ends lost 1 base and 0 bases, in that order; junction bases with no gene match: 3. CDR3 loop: CAISEWGGSSYEQYF. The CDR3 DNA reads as TGTGCCATCAGTGAGTGGGGGGGAAGCTCCTACGAGCAGTACTTC.

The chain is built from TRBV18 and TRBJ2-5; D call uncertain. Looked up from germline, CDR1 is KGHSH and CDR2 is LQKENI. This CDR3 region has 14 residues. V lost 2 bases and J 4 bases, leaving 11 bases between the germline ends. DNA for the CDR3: TGTGCCAGCTCACCATTGGCTAGATTAGAGACCCAGTACTTC. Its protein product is CASSPLARLETQYF.

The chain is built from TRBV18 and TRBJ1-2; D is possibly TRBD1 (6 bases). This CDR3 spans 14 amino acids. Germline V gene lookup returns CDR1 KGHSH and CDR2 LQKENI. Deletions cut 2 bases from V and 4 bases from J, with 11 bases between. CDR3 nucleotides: TGTGCCAGCTCACCAACGGACAGCATCTATGGCTACACCTTC. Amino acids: CASSPTDSIYGYTF.

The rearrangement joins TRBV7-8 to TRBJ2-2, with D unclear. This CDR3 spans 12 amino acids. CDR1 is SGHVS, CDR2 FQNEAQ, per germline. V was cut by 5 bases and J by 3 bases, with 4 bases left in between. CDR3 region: CASSPDTGELFF. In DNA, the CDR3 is TGTGCCAGCAGCCCCGACACCGGGGAGCTGTTTTTT. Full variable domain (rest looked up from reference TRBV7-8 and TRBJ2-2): GAGVSQSPRYKVAKRGQDVALRCDPISGHVSLFWYQQALGQGPEFLTYFQNEAQLDKSGLPSDRFFAERPEGSVSTLKIQRTQQEDSAVYLCASSPDTGELFFGEGSRLTVL.

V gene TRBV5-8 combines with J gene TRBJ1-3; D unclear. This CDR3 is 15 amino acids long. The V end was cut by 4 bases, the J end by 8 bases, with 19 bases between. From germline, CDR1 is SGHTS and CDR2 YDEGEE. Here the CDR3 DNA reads TGTGCCAGCAGCATACCCAGGATTTCGGGTCACACCATATATTTT. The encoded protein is CASSIPRISGHTIYF.

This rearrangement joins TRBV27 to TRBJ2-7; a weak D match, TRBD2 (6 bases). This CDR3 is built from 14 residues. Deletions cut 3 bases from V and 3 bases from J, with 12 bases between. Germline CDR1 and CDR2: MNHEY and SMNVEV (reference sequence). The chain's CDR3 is CASSFATGVYEQYF. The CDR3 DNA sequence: TGTGCCAGCAGTTTCGCAACGGGAGTCTACGAGCAGTACTTC.

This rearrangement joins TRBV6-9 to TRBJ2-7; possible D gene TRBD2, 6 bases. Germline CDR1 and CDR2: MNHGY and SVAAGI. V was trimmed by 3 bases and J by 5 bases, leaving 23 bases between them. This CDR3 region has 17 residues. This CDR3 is CASSYLGGTPGDHEQYF. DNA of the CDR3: TGTGCCAGCAGTTACCTTGGCGGTACGCCGGGAGACCACGAGCAGTACTTC.

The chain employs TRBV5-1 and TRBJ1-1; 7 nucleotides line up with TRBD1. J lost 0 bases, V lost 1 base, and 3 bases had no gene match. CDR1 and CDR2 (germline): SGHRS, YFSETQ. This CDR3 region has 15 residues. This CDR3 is CASSLMGQMNTEAFF. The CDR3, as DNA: TGCGCCAGCAGCTTGATGGGACAGATGAACACTGAAGCTTTCTTT.